This is a list of T cell receptor beta chains from one sample in a study of T-cell memory formation after mild COVID-19. TCRdb fed the 5' RACE reads into MiXCR, producing one record per CDR3 protein. The data show approximately 430,000 distinct CDR3 sequences, with 23% seen just once and less than 15% held by the top ten. The sample comprised PBMCs or a T cell subset sorted from them (not recorded which). Receptors originate from an adult woman who had mild COVID-19 (a few samples of this study predate the infection). Cell type and time point are not known. CDR3s include the opening cysteine and the closing phenylalanine or tryptophan. The D gene is left open where the match is weak. Not every row has a clone size; where given, it reads once, few, many or a size class.

d_call j_call clone_size v_call cdr3_nt cdr3_aa
. TRBJ2-7 few TRBV3-1 TGTGCCAGCAGACAACTAGCTGGGAAACGGGACGGCTCGGGGGAGCAGTACTTC CASRQLAGKRDGSGEQYF
. TRBJ2-7 few TRBV7-9 TGTGCCAGCAGCTTAGGGCACGAGGGGCCCTACGAGCAGTACTTC CASSLGHEGPYEQYF
. TRBJ2-5 few TRBV30 TGTGCCTGGAGTGTACGAGGGGCCCAGTACTTC CAWSVRGAQYF
. TRBJ2-2 . TRBV7-3 TGTGCCAGCAGCGTCGACTCGACAGGGGAGCTGTTTTTT CASSVDSTGELFF
. TRBJ2-7 . TRBV11-2 TGTGCCAGCAGCTTGACGGGAGAGCCCTTCTACGAGCAGTACTTC CASSLTGEPFYEQYF
TRBD2 TRBJ2-3 few TRBV5-1 TGCGCCAGCAGTTCAACGGCAAGCGGGGTCGCAGGGGATACGCAGTATTTT CASSSTASGVAGDTQYF
. TRBJ1-1 few TRBV20-1 TGCAGTGGGGGGGCAGGGACTGAAGCTTTCTTT CSGGAGTEAFF
TRBD1 TRBJ2-7 . TRBV3-1 TGTGCCAGCAGCCCGGCCGGGGACAGGTCCTACGAGCAGTACTTC CASSPAGDRSYEQYF
TRBD2 TRBJ2-5 . TRBV7-9 TGTGCCAGCAGCGCACTGAAACCGGGACTAGCGGGGGGGCCCGAAGAGACCCAGTACTTC CASSALKPGLAGGPEETQYF
TRBD1 TRBJ1-4 . TRBV7-2 TGTGCCAGCAGCTTAGACAGGGGGGATGAAAAACTGTTTTTT CASSLDRGDEKLFF
. TRBJ2-3 many TRBV5-5 TGTGCCAGCAGCTTGACGAGGGTCACAGATACGCAGTATTTT CASSLTRVTDTQYF
. TRBJ2-7 . TRBV7-9 TGTGCCAGCAGCTTAATGTTCGACGAGCAGTACTTC CASSLMFDEQYF
. TRBJ2-2 few TRBV4-3 TGCGCCAGCAGCTATAATCCGGAGACCGGGGAGCTGTTTTTT CASSYNPETGELFF
TRBD1 TRBJ2-5 . TRBV5-5 TGTGCCAGCAGCACACAGGGGCCTCAAGAGACCCAGTACTTC CASSTQGPQETQYF
. TRBJ2-7 . TRBV28 TGTGCCAGCAGTTACTATCTCCCAGGGCGGACCTACGAGCAGTACTTC CASSYYLPGRTYEQYF
TRBD1 TRBJ2-2 . TRBV5-6 TGTGCCAGCAGCCGCCGGCCGGGACAGGAAGCCACCGGGGAGCTGTTTTTT CASSRRPGQEATGELFF
TRBD2 TRBJ2-7 few TRBV5-6 TGTGCCAGCAGGCGAACCGGGACTAGCTCCTACGAGCAGTACTTC CASRRTGTSSYEQYF
TRBD2 TRBJ2-1 . TRBV10-3 TGTGCCATCACCACTAATAGCGGGGGGGCCGGCGATGAGCAGTTCTTC CAITTNSGGAGDEQFF
TRBD1 TRBJ1-1 . TRBV10-3 TGTGCCATCAGTGAACAGGGGGCGCAGAACACTGAAGCTTTCTTT CAISEQGAQNTEAFF
TRBD2 TRBJ2-1 many TRBV12-3/TRBV12-4 TGTGCCAGCATAAAAGGGGCGGGAGGGACTTACAATGAGCAGTTCTTC CASIKGAGGTYNEQFF
. TRBJ2-3 . TRBV5-1 TGCGCCAGCAGCTTAAACACAGGGAATACAGATACGCAGTATTTT CASSLNTGNTDTQYF
TRBD1 TRBJ1-2 . TRBV20-1 TGCAGTGCTAGAGCCGACCGGGACAGGGTTCGCTACACCTTC CSARADRDRVRYTF
. TRBJ2-1 . TRBV7-3 TGTGCCAGCAGCCCTACAGGCGGGTTATACAATGAGCAGTTCTTC CASSPTGGLYNEQFF
. TRBJ2-1 . TRBV29-1 TGCAGCACCAGAACGGGACAGGGATTAGCGGGACTTGAGCAGTTCTTC CSTRTGQGLAGLEQFF
TRBD1 TRBJ2-3 few TRBV24-1 TGTGCCACCAGTGAGTACAGGGGTGGGAGCACAGATACGCAGTATTTT CATSEYRGGSTDTQYF
. TRBJ2-7 . TRBV4-3 TGCGCCAGCAGCCAAGATCGACAGCCAGCCTACGAGCAGTACTTC CASSQDRQPAYEQYF
. TRBJ2-7 . TRBV11-2 TGTGCCAGCAGCTTAGGGACACAATACGAGCAGTACTTC CASSLGTQYEQYF
. TRBJ1-2 few TRBV27 TGTGCCAGCAGTTTTACAGGGTCGATAAGAGGCTACACCTTC CASSFTGSIRGYTF
. TRBJ2-3 . TRBV12-3/TRBV12-4 TGTGCCAGCAGTTCCAGAACTAGTTGGACAGATACGCAGTATTTT CASSSRTSWTDTQYF
TRBD2 TRBJ2-2 . TRBV20-1 TGCAGTGCTAGAAGTATCCCGGGACTAGCGGGAGGACCACCGAACACCGGGGAGCTGTTTTTT CSARSIPGLAGGPPNTGELFF
TRBD2 TRBJ2-1 few TRBV20-1 TGCAGTGCTAGGCAAGCGGGAGGAGGCAGGAATGAGCAGTTCTTC CSARQAGGGRNEQFF
TRBD2 TRBJ2-2 . TRBV7-9 TGTGCCAGCAGCGGAGCTCGACTAGCGGGAGTCACCGGGGAGCTGTTTTTT CASSGARLAGVTGELFF